A single sample gave rise to the 4 T cell receptor beta chains below, sequenced in a study of blood T cell repertoires in COVID-19. Assay: immunoSEQ multiplex PCR; the TCRdb copy retains only in-frame clones and omits some. Of around 300,000 clones listed, over 75% are singletons. Source material: PBMCs or T cells enriched from blood (not recorded which). The receptors shown here come from a woman aged 18-29 years who had recovered from COVID-19.

The CDR3 is CASSFDRGGYGYTF. The CDR3 DNA is TGTGCCAGCAGCTTCGACAGGGGAGGTTATGGCTACACCTTC. The V and J genes are TRBV5-6 and TRBJ1-2, with TRBD1 matching 8 bases. The CDR3 has 14 amino acids. Looked up from germline, CDR1 is SGHDT and CDR2 is YYEEEE. V trimming: 2 bases; J trimming: 5 bases; junction bases outside the gene matches: 5.

CDR3 in amino acids: CSVEVGLPDSYNEQFF. The CDR3 DNA follows: TGCAGCGTTGAAGTCGGACTGCCGGACTCCTACAATGAGCAGTTCTTC. The chain uses TRBV29-1 and TRBJ2-1; D is possibly TRBD2 (5 bases). This CDR3 has 16 residues. Trimming cost V 1 base and J 0 bases, with 13 bases left between them. Germline values: CDR1 SQVTM, CDR2 ANQGSEA.

V gene TRBV5-6 combines with J gene TRBJ1-1; D may be TRBD1 (6 bases). Trimming left V 0 bases short and J 8 bases short, with 11 bases between. CDR3 size: 13 residues. The germline V gene has CDR1 SGHDT and CDR2 YYEEEE. The CDR3 spells CASSLGAGAEAFF. For the CDR3, the DNA is TGTGCCAGCAGCTTGGGGGCAGGGGCCGAAGCTTTCTTT.

V gene TRBV27 combines with J gene TRBJ2-7; D not resolved. Between the trimmed V and J ends, which lost 7 bases and 0 bases, there was a span of 10 bases. The germline V gene has CDR1 MNHEY and CDR2 SMNVEV (reference sequence). The CDR3 contains 13 residues. As DNA, the CDR3 is TGTGCCAGCACATCACACCTCTCCTACGAGCAGTACTTC. Its protein product is CASTSHLSYEQYF.